This T cell receptor (beta chain) comes out of a study of vaccination effects on CD4 cells after COVID-19 (dated by TCRdb to 2022 to 2024). Notes on the research overall: The ViraFEST assay stimulated PBMC with viral peptide pools and then used TCR sequencing to identify antigen-specific CD4+ T cell clonotypes by expansion. Each participant received two doses of an mRNA SARS-CoV-2 vaccine, either BNT162b2 or mRNA-1273. A few million PBMC per well were cultured with around 10 ug/ml peptides in IMDM containing around 4.6% human AB serum, 8.5 to 10 IU/ml IL-2 and gentamicin. SARS-CoV-2 spike-specific CD4+ TCR repertoires from before and after mRNA vaccination were compared in COVID-19 convalescent patients and in infection-naive vaccine recipients. The full study included around nine COVID-19 convalescent patients and a few SARS-CoV-2-naive healthy vaccine recipients. Cultures from other donors in the study were sequenced with the Oncomine TCR Beta short-read assay on an Illumina iSeq 100.

After about 9 days of culture, CD4+ T cells were isolated with the EasySep CD4+ T cell isolation kit. Negative nucleocapsid antibody results before and after vaccination confirmed that the healthy vaccine recipients had no prior SARS-CoV-2 infection. On days 3 and 7, half of the culture medium was replaced with fresh IL-2-containing medium. Each peptide stimulation condition was cultured in triplicate wells unless otherwise noted. PBMC were separated from whole blood using Ficoll-Paque Plus gradient centrifugation and were then either cryopreserved at -140C or used fresh. The QIAamp micro DNA kit was used to extract genomic DNA from the cultured CD4+ T cells. The library was prepared using the immunoSEQ multiplex PCR assay. DNA from the cultured, isolated CD4+ T cells was subjected to TCR beta CDR3 sequencing. On the authors' methods: Non-productive TCR sequences were discarded, and reads were trimmed to the CDR3 region, with only CDR3s of 7 or more amino acids retained. Antigen-specific clonotypes were identified with the MANAFEST web app by comparing expansion in peptide wells against reference cultures. Positive clones required FDR<0.05 expansion versus reference and all other wells, odds ratio above 5, and frequency above 0.1% in two replicate wells. Clonotypes significantly expanded in SARS-CoV-2 spike wells and in at least one common cold coronavirus spike condition were defined as cross-reactive. Levenshtein distance calculated with the stringdist R package was used to assess CDR3 similarity, and unrooted trees were constructed with ape in R 3.6.1. Imported from immuneACCESS, the table was reduced by TCRdb to in-frame sequences with V and J called. These copies leave out some clones; in studies compared against another copy, an unresolved V gene accounts for under half, and the cause of the remainder is not known. V, J and clone size are taken as reported in that table, and D and trimming were inferred from the DNA itself. Across this sample there are tens of thousands of clones, with 82% seen only once. The ten largest clones take up approximately 3% of the sample.

Regarding this clone: Its cognate antigen has yet to be identified. The record has no base qualities; no much larger clone is one base away.

Overall study results and their limits: Among healthy vaccine recipients, nearly all vaccine-induced clones were SARS-CoV-2 mono-reactive, and only 1 of 255 was cross-reactive with common cold coronaviruses. The study was limited by a small number of convalescent patients, and early post-infection timepoints were lacking. Clones induced by infection and clones induced by vaccination both contracted markedly at late timepoints after vaccination, which fits with T cell responses waning over time.

The CDR3 contains 13 residues, cysteine and phenylalanine counted. Just CDR3 DNA is preserved here, 39 bases in frame from base 1. The germline V gene specifies MNHNS as CDR1 and SASEGT as CDR2. Deletion took 2 bases off V and 3 bases off J, with a span of 7 bases between the germline ends. This receptor was identified in a human donor who received a COVID-19 vaccine. The receptor chain draws on TRBV6-1 and TRBJ1-2, with the D gene not clear enough to name. The sample in question was CD4+ T cells from PBMCs cultured without peptide, obtained before COVID-19 vaccination. The encoded CDR3 is CASSETSDYGYTF. The DNA reads TGTGCCAGCAGTGAAACGTCTGACTATGGCTACACCTTC.